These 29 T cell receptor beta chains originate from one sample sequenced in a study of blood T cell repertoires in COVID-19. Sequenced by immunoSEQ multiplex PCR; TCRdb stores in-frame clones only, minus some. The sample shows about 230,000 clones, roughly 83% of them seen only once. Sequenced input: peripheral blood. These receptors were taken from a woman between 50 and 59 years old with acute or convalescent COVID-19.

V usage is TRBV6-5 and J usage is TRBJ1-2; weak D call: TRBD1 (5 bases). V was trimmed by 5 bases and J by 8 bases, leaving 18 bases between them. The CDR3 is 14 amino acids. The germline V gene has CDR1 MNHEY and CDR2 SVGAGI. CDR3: CASSPLPAGKGYTF. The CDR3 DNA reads TGTGCCAGCAGTCCACTCCCGGCAGGGAAGGGCTACACCTTC.

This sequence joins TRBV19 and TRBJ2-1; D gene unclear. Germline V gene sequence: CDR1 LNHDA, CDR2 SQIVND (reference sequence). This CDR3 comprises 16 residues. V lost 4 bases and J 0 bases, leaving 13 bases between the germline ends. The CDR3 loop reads CASSRNIKSSYNEQFF. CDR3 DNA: TGTGCCAGTAGTAGAAACATTAAAAGCTCCTACAATGAGCAGTTCTTC.

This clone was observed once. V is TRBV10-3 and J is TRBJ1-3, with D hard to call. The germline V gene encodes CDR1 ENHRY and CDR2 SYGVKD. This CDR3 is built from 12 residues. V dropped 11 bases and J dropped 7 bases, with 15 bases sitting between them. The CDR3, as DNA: TGTGCCGTTGGAGAGGAGGGCAACACCATATATTTT. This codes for CAVGEEGNTIYF.

Here the CDR3 reads CASSTPSGPSYEQYF. The CDR3 nucleotides read TGTGCCAGCAGCACCCCTAGCGGACCGTCCTACGAGCAGTACTTC. V usage is TRBV27 and J usage is TRBJ2-7, with 7 positions matching TRBD2. Trimming took 6 bases from V and 1 from J; bases not matched to a gene: 9. CDR1 is MNHEY and CDR2 is SMNVEV in the germline V gene (reference sequence). The CDR3 contains 15 residues.

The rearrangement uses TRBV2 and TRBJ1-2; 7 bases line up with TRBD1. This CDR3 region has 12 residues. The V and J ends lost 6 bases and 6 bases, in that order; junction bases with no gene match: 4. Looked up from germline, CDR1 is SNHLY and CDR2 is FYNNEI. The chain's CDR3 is CASRATGDGYTF. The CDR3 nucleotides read TGTGCCAGCAGGGCAACAGGGGATGGCTACACCTTC.

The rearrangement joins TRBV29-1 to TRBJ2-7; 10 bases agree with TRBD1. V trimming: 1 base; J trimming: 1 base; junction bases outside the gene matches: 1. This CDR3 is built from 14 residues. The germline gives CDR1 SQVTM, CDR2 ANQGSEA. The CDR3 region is CSVEGTGGSYEQYF. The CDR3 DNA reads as TGCAGCGTTGAAGGGACAGGGGGTTCCTACGAGCAGTACTTC.

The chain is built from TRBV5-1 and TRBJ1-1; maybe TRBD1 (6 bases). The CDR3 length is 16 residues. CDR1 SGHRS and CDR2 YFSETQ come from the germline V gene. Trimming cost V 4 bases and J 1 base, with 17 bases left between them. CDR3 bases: TGCGCCAGCAGCCCCTCGCGGGGGGGCGCGAACACTGAAGCTTTCTTT. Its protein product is CASSPSRGGANTEAFF.

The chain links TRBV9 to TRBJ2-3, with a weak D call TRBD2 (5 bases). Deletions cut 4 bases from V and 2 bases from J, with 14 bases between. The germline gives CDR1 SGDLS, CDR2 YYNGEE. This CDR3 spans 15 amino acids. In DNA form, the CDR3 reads TGTGCCAGCAGCACTAGAAGAAGTTTCACAGATACGCAGTATTTT. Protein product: CASSTRRSFTDTQYF.

The CDR3 bases are TGTGCCATCAGTGAGTCGACAGGGAACTACGAGCAGTACTTC. Translated: CAISESTGNYEQYF. V is TRBV10-3 and J is TRBJ2-7, with 7 positions matching TRBD1. V lost 0 bases, J lost 3 bases, and 2 bases stayed unmatched. The CDR3 totals 14 residues. Per the germline V gene, CDR1 is ENHRY and CDR2 is SYGVKD.

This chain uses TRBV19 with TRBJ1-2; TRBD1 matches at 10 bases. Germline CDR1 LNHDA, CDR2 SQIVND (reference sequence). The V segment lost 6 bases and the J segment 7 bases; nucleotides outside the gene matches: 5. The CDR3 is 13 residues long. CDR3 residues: CASRRGTGAGYTF. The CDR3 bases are TGTGCCAGTAGAAGGGGGACAGGGGCTGGCTACACCTTC.

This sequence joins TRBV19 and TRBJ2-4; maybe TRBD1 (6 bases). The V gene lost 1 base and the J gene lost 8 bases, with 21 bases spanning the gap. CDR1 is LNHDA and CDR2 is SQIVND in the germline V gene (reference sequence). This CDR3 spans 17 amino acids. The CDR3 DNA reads TGTGCCAGTAGTATAGCCACCCCTACAGGGCAGGTAGACATTCAGTACTTC. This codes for CASSIATPTGQVDIQYF.

The CDR3: CSAPGIYEQYF. The CDR3 DNA sequence: TGCAGTGCTCCAGGGATCTACGAGCAGTACTTC. This chain uses TRBV20-1 with TRBJ2-7, with D possibly being TRBD1 (5 bases). Germline V gene data show CDR1 as DFQATT and CDR2 as SNEGSKA (reference sequence). V gave up 5 bases and J gave up 3 bases, with 8 bases separating them. The CDR3 contains 11 residues.

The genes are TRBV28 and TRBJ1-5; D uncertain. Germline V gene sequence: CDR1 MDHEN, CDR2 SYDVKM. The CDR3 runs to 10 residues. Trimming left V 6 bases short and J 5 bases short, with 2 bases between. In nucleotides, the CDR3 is TGTGCCAGCAGCTATCAGCCCCAGCATTTT. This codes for CASSYQPQHF.

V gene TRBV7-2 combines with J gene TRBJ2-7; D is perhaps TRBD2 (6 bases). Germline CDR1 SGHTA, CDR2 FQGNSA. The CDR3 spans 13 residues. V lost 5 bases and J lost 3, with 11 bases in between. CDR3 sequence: CASSKPGDYEQYF. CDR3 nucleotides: TGTGCCAGCAGCAAACCGGGAGACTACGAGCAGTACTTC.

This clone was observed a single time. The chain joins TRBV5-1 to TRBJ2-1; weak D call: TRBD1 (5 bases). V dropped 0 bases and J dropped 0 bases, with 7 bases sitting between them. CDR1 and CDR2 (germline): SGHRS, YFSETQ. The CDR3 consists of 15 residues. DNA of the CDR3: TGCGCCAGCAGCTTGGGACAGCCCTCCTACAATGAGCAGTTCTTC. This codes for CASSLGQPSYNEQFF.

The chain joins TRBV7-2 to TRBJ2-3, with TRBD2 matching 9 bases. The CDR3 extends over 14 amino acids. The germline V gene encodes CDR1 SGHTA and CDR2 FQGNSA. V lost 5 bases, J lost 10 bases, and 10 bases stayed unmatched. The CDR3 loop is CASSDQTSGRSQYF. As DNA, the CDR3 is TGTGCCAGCAGCGACCAGACTAGCGGCAGATCGCAGTATTTT.

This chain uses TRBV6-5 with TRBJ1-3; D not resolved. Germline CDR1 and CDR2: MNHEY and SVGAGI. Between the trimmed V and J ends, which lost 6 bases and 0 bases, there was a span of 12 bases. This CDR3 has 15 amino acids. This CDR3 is CASRSDRSSGNTIYF. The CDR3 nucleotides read TGTGCCAGCAGGTCCGATCGGAGCTCTGGAAACACCATATATTTT.

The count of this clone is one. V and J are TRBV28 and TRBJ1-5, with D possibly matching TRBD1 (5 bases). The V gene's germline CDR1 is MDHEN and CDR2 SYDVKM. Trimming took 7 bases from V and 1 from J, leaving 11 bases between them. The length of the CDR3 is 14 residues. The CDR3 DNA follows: TGTGCCAGCACCGACGGGGGGAGCAATCAGCCCCAGCATTTT. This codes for CASTDGGSNQPQHF. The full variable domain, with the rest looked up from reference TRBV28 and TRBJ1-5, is DVKVTQSSRYLVKRTGEKVFLECVQDMDHENMFWYRQDPGLGLRLIYFSYDVKMKEKGDIPEGYSVSREKKERFSLILESASTNQTSMYLCASTDGGSNQPQHFGDGTRLSIL.

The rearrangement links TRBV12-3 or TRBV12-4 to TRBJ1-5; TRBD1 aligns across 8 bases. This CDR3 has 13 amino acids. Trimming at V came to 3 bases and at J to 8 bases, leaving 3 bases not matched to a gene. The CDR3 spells CASSLGQEEPQHF. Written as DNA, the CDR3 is TGTGCCAGCAGTTTGGGACAGGAGGAGCCCCAGCATTTT.

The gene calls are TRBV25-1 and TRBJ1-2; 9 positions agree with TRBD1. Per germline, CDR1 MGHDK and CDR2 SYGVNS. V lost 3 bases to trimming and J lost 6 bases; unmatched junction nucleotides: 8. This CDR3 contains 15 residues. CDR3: CASSEGGTGPHGYTF. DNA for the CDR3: TGTGCCAGCAGTGAGGGCGGGACAGGGCCCCATGGCTACACCTTC.

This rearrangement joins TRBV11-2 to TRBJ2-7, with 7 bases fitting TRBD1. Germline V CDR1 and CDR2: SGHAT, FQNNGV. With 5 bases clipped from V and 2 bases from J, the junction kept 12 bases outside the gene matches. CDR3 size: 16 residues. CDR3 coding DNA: TGTGCCAGCAGCAGCCTTAAGGGACAGCAAACCTACGAGCAGTACTTC. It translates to CASSSLKGQQTYEQYF.

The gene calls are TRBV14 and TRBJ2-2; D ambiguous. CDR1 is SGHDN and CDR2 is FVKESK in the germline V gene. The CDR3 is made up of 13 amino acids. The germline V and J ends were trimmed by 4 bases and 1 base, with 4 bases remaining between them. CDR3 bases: TGTGCCAGCAGCCCACAGAACACCGGGGAGCTGTTTTTT. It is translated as CASSPQNTGELFF.

The chain's CDR3 is CASSQSPGVQETQYF. CDR3 nucleotides: TGTGCCAGTAGTCAATCACCGGGAGTACAAGAGACCCAGTACTTC. V usage is TRBV19 and J usage is TRBJ2-5, with D possibly matching TRBD2 (6 bases). Germline V lookup: CDR1 LNHDA, CDR2 SQIVND (reference sequence). The length of the CDR3 is 15 residues. V gave up 5 bases and J gave up 2 bases, with 15 bases separating them.

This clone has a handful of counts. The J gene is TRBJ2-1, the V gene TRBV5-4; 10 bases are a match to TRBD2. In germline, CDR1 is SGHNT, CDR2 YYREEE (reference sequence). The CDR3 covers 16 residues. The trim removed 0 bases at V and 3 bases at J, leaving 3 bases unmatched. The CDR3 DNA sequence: TGTGCCAGCAGCTTGGAGCGGGGGGGGAACTACAATGAGCAGTTCTTC. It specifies CASSLERGGNYNEQFF.

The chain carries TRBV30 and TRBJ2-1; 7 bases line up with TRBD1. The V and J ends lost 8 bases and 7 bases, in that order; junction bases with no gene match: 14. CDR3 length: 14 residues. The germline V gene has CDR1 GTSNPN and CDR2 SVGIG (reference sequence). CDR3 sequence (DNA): TGTGCCGGGTGTTGGGACAGTTGGAGTAATGAGCAGTTCTTC. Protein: CAGCWDSWSNEQFF.

CDR3 sequence (DNA): TGTGCCTGGAGTAACAACCACGAGCAGTACTTC. Amino acid sequence: CAWSNNHEQYF. This chain connects TRBV30 to TRBJ2-7; D not certain. This CDR3 is 11 amino acids long. V lost 2 bases and J 5 bases, leaving 7 bases between the germline ends. The germline CDR1 and CDR2 sequences are GTSNPN and SVGIG (reference sequence).

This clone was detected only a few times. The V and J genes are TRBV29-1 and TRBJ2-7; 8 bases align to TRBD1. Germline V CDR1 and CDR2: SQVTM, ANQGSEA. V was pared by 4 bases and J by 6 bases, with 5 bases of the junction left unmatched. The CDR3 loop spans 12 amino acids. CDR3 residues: CSVGNRGFEQYF. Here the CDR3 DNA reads TGCAGCGTTGGAAACAGGGGGTTCGAGCAGTACTTC.

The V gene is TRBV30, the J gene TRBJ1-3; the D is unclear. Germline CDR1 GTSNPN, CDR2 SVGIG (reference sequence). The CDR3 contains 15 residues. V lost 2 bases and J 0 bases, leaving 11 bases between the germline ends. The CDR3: CAWSLVGISGNTIYF. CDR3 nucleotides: TGTGCCTGGAGTTTAGTCGGGATCTCTGGAAACACCATATATTTT.

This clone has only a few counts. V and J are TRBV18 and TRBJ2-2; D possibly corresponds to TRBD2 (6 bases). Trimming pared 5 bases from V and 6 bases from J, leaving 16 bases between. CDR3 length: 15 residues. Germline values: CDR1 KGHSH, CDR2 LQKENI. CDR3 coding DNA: TGTGCCAGCTCAGTTCAGGGAGGAGGTGCCGGGGAGCTGTTTTTT. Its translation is CASSVQGGGAGELFF.